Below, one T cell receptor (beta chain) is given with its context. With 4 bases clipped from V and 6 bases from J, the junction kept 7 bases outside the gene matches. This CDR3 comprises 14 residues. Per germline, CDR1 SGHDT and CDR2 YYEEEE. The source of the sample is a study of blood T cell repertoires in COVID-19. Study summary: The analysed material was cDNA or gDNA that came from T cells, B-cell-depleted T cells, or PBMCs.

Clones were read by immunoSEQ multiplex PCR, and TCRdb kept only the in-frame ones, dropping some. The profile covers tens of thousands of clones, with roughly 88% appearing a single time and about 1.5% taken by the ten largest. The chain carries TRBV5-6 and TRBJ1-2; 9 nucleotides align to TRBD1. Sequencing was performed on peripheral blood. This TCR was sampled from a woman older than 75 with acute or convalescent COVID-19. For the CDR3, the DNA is TGTGCCAGCAGCCAAAGGACAGGGGCACATGGCTACACCTTC. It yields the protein CASSQRTGAHGYTF. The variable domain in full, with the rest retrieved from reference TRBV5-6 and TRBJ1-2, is DAGVTQSPTHLIKTRGQQVTLRCSPKSGHDTVSWYQQALGQGPQFIFQYYEEEERQRGNFPDRFSGHQFPNYSSELNVNALLLGDSALYLCASSQRTGAHGYTFGSGTRLTVV.